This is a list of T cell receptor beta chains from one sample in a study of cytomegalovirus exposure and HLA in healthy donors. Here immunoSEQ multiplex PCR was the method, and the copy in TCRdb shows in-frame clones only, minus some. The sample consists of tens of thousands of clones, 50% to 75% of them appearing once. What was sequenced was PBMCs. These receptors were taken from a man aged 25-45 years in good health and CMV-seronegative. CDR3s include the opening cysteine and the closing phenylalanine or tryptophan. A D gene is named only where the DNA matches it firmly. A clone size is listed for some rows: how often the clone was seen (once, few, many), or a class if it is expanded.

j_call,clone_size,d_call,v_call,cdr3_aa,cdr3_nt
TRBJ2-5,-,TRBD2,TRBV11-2,CASSLGLAGGDRETQYF,TGTGCCAGCAGCTTAGGACTAGCGGGGGGGGATCGAGAGACCCAGTACTTC
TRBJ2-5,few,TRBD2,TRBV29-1,CSVELGGSETQYF,TGCAGCGTTGAATTGGGGGGGTCGGAGACCCAGTACTTC
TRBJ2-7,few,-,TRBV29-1,CSVQTSIYEQYF,TGCAGCGTTCAGACATCGATCTACGAGCAGTACTTC
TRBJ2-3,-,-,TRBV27,CASSFSRGAGTDTQYF,TGTGCCAGCAGTTTTTCCAGGGGGGCCGGGACAGATACGCAGTATTTT
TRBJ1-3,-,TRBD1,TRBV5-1,CASSLTGGAAGNTIYF,TGCGCCAGCAGCCTAACAGGGGGCGCGGCTGGAAACACCATATATTTT
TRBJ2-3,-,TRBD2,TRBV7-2,CASSYYAGTSGRAGDTQYF,TGTGCCAGCAGCTACTACGCCGGGACTAGCGGGAGGGCGGGAGATACGCAGTATTTT
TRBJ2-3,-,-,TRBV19,CASSIQGIDTQYF,TGTGCCAGTAGTATCCAGGGGATAGATACGCAGTATTTT
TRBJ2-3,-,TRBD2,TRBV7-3,CASSRGLAGLSTDTQYF,TGTGCCAGCAGCAGAGGACTAGCGGGACTAAGCACAGATACGCAGTATTTT
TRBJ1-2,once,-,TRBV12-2,CASRSRWPCYGYTF,TGTGCAAGTCGCTCTCGCTGGCCATGCTATGGCTACACCTTC
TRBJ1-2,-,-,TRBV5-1,CASSLVEGGAFGYTF,TGCGCCAGCAGCTTGGTGGAGGGTGGGGCTTTCGGCTACACCTTC
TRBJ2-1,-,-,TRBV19,CASSISGASLYNEQFF,TGTGCCAGTAGTATCTCAGGGGCCTCGCTTTACAATGAGCAGTTCTTC
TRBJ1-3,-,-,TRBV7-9,CASSLATSGASGNTIYF,TGTGCCAGCAGCTTAGCTACATCAGGGGCGTCTGGAAACACCATATATTTT
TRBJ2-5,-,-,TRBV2,CASNPLASGLETQYF,TGTGCCAGCAACCCCCTCGCCAGCGGCCTAGAGACCCAGTACTTC
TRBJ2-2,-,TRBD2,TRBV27,CASSHSGIAGELFF,TGTGCCAGCAGTCATAGCGGGATCGCCGGGGAGCTGTTTTTT
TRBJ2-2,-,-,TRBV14,CASSQDIGQNAGELFF,TGTGCCAGCAGCCAAGATATCGGACAGAACGCCGGGGAGCTGTTTTTT
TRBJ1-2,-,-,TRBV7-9,CSSSSSGRGPANYGYTF,TGTTCCAGCAGCTCCTCCGGGAGGGGTCCCGCTAACTATGGCTACACCTTC
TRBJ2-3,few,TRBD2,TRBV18,CASSPSASGRAGDTQYF,TGTGCCAGCTCACCCTCCGCTAGCGGGAGGGCCGGAGATACGCAGTATTTT
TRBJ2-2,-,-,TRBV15,CATSSPFNTGELFF,TGTGCCACCAGCAGCCCTTTTAACACCGGGGAGCTGTTTTTT
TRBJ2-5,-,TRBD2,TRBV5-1,CASSPSGAGAQETQYF,TGCGCCAGCAGCCCCAGTGGGGCGGGAGCTCAAGAGACCCAGTACTTC
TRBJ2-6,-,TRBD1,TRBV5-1,CASSWTGGGGANVLTF,TGCGCCAGCAGCTGGACAGGGGGAGGTGGGGCCAACGTCCTGACTTTC
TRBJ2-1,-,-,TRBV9,CASSVSLPNEQFF,TGTGCCAGCAGCGTATCCCTCCCTAATGAGCAGTTCTTC
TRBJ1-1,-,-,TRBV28,CASSLSGARTEAFF,TGTGCCAGCAGTTTATCAGGGGCGAGAACTGAAGCTTTCTTT
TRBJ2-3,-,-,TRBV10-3,CAITGDTDTQYF,TGTGCCATCACCGGGGACACAGATACGCAGTATTTT
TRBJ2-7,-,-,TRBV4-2,CASSHRYEQYF,TGTGCCAGCAGCCACCGCTACGAGCAGTACTTC
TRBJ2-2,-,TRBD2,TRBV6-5,CASSFQRGRTGELFF,TGTGCCAGCAGTTTCCAGCGGGGACGCACCGGGGAGCTGTTTTTT
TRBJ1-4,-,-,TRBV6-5,CASSYSRTADGKLFF,TGTGCCAGCAGTTATTCTCGCACGGCGGATGGAAAACTGTTTTTT
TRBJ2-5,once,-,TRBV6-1,CASSELGGLGETQYF,TGTGCCAGCAGTGAGCTGGGGGGACTCGGAGAGACCCAGTACTTC
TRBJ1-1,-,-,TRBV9,CASSGSGRTVLTEAFF,TGTGCCAGCAGCGGGTCGGGCAGGACAGTTTTGACTGAAGCTTTCTTT
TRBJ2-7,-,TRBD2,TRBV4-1,CASSQERSGQTREQYF,TGCGCCAGCAGCCAAGAACGTAGCGGGCAAACCCGCGAGCAGTACTTC
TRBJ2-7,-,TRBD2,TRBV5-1,CASSMGLAYEQYF,TGCGCCAGCAGCATGGGACTAGCCTACGAGCAGTACTTC
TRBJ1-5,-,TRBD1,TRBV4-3,CASSQDLGQGGNQPQHF,TGCGCCAGCAGCCAAGATTTGGGACAGGGGGGAAATCAGCCCCAGCATTTT
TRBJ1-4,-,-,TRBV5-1,CASSRLGEVVEKLFF,TGCGCCAGCAGCCGCCTCGGGGAGGTAGTTGAAAAACTGTTTTTT
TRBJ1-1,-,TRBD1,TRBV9,CASSETGMNTEAFF,TGTGCCAGCAGCGAGACAGGGATGAACACTGAAGCTTTCTTT
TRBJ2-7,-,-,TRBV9,CASSVGEGQGGHEQYF,TGTGCCAGCAGCGTAGGAGAGGGGCAGGGGGGCCACGAGCAGTACTTC
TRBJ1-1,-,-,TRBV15,CATSRALDSEAFF,TGTGCCACCAGCAGGGCCCTGGACAGCGAAGCTTTCTTT
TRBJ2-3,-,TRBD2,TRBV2,CASTPNLLADTDTQYF,TGTGCCAGCACTCCTAATCTGCTAGCGGACACAGATACGCAGTATTTT
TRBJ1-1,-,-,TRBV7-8,CASRKRQDLTEAFF,TGTGCCAGCAGGAAAAGACAGGACCTCACTGAAGCTTTCTTT
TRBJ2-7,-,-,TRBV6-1,CASIGVSGIYEQYF,TGTGCCAGCATAGGGGTTTCTGGAATCTACGAGCAGTACTTC
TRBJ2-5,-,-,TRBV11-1,CASSLGPGFQETQYF,TGTGCCAGCAGCTTAGGGCCGGGTTTCCAAGAGACCCAGTACTTC
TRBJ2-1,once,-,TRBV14,CASSQQLLNEQFF,TGTGCCAGCAGCCAACAACTTCTCAATGAGCAGTTCTTC
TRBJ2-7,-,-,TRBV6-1,CASSGTTYEQYF,TGTGCCAGCAGTGGGACAACCTACGAGCAGTACTTC
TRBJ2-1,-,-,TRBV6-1,CASSEGTEYNEQFF,TGTGCCAGCAGTGAAGGGACAGAGTACAATGAGCAGTTCTTC
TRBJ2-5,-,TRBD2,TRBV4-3,CASSQEGRAWETQYF,TGCGCCAGCAGCCAAGAAGGGAGGGCTTGGGAGACCCAGTACTTC
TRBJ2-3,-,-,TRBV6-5,CASSTPPSTDTQYF,TGTGCCAGCAGTACTCCCCCCTCCACAGATACGCAGTATTTT
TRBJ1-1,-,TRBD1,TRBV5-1,CASSMRTGGPTEAFF,TGCGCCAGCAGCATGAGGACAGGGGGTCCAACTGAAGCTTTCTTT
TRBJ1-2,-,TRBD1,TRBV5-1,CASSATGEGYGYTF,TGCGCCAGCAGCGCGACAGGGGAGGGCTATGGCTACACCTTC
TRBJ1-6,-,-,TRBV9,CASSDDSWSYNSPLHF,TGTGCCAGCAGCGACGACAGTTGGTCCTATAATTCACCCCTCCACTTT
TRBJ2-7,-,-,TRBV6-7,CASGEWERSHEQYF,TGTGCCAGCGGGGAATGGGAGAGAAGCCACGAGCAGTACTTC
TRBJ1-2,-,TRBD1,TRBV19,CASIDRVSYGYTF,TGTGCCAGTATCGACAGGGTCTCTTATGGCTACACCTTC
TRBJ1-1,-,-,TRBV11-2,CASSPDVGADTEAFF,TGTGCCAGCAGCCCCGACGTGGGGGCGGACACTGAAGCTTTCTTT
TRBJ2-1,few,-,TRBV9,CASSPRGYEQFF,TGTGCCAGCAGCCCCCGGGGTTATGAGCAGTTCTTC
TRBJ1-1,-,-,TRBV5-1,CASSSSRGEAFF,TGCGCCAGCAGCTCGAGCAGAGGTGAAGCTTTCTTT